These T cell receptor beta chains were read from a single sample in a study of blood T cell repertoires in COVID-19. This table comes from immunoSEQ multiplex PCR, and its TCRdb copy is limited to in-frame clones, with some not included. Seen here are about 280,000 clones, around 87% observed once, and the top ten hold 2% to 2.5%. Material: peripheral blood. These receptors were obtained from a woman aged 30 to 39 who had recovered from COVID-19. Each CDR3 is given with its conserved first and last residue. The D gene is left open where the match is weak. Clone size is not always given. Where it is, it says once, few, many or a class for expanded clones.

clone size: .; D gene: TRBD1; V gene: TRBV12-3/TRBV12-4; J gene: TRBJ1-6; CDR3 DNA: TGTGCCAGCACAGACAGGGTGAATTCACCCCTCCACTTT; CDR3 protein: CASTDRVNSPLHF
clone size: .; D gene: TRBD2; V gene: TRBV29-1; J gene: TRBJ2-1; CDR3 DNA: TGCAGCGTTACCGGGACTAGCGGGAGGGGGTACAATGAGCAGTTCTTC; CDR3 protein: CSVTGTSGRGYNEQFF
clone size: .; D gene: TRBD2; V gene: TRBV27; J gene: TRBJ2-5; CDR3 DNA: TGTGCCAGCAGTTTTGCGGGGGGACAAGAGACCCAGTACTTC; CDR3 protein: CASSFAGGQETQYF
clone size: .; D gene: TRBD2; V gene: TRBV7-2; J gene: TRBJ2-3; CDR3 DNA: TGTGCCAGCAGCGTAGCGGGGCCCGGAACAGATACGCAGTATTTT; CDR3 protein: CASSVAGPGTDTQYF
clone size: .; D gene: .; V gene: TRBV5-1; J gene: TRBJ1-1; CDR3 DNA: TGCGCCAGCAGCTTGGGGCAGGGCAGGGGTGCGGAAGCTTTCTTT; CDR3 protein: CASSLGQGRGAEAFF
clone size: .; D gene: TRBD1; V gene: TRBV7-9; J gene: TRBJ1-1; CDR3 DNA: TGTGCCAGCAGCGCAACCACAGGGGGACTCACTGAAGCTTTCTTT; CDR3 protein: CASSATTGGLTEAFF
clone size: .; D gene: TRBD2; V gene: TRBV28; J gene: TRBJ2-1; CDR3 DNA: TGTGCCAGCACTTTAGGGACTAGCGGGAGGGCCATATACAATGAGCAGTTCTTC; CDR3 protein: CASTLGTSGRAIYNEQFF
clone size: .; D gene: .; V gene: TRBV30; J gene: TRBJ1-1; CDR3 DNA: TGTGCCTGCCAACGTGGGGGCCAGACAAACACTGAAGCTTTCTTT; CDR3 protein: CACQRGGQTNTEAFF
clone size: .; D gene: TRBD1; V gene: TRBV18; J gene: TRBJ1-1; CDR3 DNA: TGTGCCAGCTCGCGCGGTCAGGGGGCGCTTGGCACTGAAGCTTTCTTT; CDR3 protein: CASSRGQGALGTEAFF
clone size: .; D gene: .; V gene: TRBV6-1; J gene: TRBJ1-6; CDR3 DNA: TGTGCCAGCAGTTCCCATCAGGGGATCAATTCACCCCTCCACTTT; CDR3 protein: CASSSHQGINSPLHF
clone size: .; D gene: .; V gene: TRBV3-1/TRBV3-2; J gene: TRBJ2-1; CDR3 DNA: TGTGCCAGCAGCCAAGGGGCCCAGCGCGGGGGTAGGGGGATCTTC; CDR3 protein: CASSQGAQRGGRGIF
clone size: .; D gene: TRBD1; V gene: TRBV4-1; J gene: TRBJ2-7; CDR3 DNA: TGCGCCAGCAGCCCTGGGACAGGACACACCTACGAGCAGTACTTC; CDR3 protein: CASSPGTGHTYEQYF
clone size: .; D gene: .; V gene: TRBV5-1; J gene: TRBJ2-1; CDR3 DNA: TGCGCCAGCCGCCGGGAGAGCTACAATGAGCAGTTCTTC; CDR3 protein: CASRRESYNEQFF
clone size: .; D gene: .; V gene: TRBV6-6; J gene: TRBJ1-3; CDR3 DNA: TGTGCCAGCAGTAAACAGGGATCCGGAAACACCATATATTTT; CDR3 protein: CASSKQGSGNTIYF
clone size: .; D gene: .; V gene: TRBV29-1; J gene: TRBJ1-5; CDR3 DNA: TGCAGCGCCGCGGGGGGCAATCAGCCCCAGCATTTT; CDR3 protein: CSAAGGNQPQHF
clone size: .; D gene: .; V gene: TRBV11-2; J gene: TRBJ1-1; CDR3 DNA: TGTGCCAGCAGCTTTCGGGTGGGGCAGGGAAGGACTGAAGCTTTCTTT; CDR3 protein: CASSFRVGQGRTEAFF
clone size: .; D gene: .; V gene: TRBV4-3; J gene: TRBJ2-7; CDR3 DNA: TGCGCCAGCAGCCAATCAATTCACTTTCCATACGAGCAGTACTTC; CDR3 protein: CASSQSIHFPYEQYF
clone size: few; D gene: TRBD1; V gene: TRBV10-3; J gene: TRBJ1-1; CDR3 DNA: TGTGCCATCAAAACAGGGGAGGACACTGAAGCTTTCTTT; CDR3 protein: CAIKTGEDTEAFF
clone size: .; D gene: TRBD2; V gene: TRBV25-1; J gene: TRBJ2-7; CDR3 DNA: TGTGCCAGCAGTGAAAGTGCTAGCGGGAGGGTGTACGAGCAGTACTTC; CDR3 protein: CASSESASGRVYEQYF
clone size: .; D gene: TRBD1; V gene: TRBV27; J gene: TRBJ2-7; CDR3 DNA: TGTGCCAGCAGTCCATCGGGACAGGGAGCCTACGAGCAGTACTTC; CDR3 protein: CASSPSGQGAYEQYF
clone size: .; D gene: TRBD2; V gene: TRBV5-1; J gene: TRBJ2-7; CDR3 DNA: TGCGCCAGCAGCTGGGGGGTCGCGGGAGCCTACGAGCAGTACTTC; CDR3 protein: CASSWGVAGAYEQYF
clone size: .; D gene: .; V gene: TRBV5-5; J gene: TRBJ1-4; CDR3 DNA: TGTGCCAGCACCAGGGCTCGGTTTGAAAAACTGTTTTTT; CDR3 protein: CASTRARFEKLFF
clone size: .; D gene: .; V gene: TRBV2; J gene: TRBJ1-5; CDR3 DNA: TGTGCCAGCAGTGCAGGGCTCACGGCAAATCAGCCCCAGCATTTT; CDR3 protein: CASSAGLTANQPQHF
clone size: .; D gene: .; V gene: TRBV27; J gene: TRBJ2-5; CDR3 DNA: TGTGCCAGCAGTTTACACAGGGAAGGGGAGACCCAGTACTTC; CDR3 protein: CASSLHREGETQYF
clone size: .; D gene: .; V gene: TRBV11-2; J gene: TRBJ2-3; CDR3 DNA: TGTGCCAGCAGCTTAGATTTTGGCGATACGCAGTATTTT; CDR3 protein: CASSLDFGDTQYF
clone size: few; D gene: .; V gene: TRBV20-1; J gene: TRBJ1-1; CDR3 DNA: TGCAGTGCTAACAGGGCCACTGAAGCTTTCTTT; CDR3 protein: CSANRATEAFF
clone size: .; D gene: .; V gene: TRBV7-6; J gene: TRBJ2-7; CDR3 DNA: TGTGCCAGCAGCTTAGCGGGCGAAACGAGCTCCTACGAGCAGTACTTC; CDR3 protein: CASSLAGETSSYEQYF
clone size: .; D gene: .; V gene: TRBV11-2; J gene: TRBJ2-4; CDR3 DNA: TGTGCCAGCAGCTTAGATAGGGGTATTCAGTACTTC; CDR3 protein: CASSLDRGIQYF
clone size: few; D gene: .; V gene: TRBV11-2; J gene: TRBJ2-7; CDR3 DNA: TGTGCCAGCAGCTTAGGCCAGGGTCCCTACGAGCAGTACTTC; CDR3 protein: CASSLGQGPYEQYF
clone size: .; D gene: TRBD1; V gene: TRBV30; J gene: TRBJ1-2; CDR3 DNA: TGTGCCGGCGGACAGGGGGCGACTGGCTACACCTTC; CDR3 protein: CAGGQGATGYTF
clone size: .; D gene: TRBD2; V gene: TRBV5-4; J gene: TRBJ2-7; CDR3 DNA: TGTGCCAGCAGCTTGTCTAGCGGGGGGGCCTACGAGCAGTACTTC; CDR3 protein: CASSLSSGGAYEQYF
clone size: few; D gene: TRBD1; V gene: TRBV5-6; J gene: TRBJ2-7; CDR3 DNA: TGTGCCAGCAGCTGGGACAGGTCCTACGAGCAGTACTTC; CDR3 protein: CASSWDRSYEQYF
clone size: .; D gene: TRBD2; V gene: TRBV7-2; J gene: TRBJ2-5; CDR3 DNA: TGTGCCAGCAGTCGCGGGGGGGCGGGAGAGACCCAGTACTTC; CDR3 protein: CASSRGGAGETQYF
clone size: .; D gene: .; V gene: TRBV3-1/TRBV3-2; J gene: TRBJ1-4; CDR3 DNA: TGTGCCAGCAGCCAAGAAAACGAGGGAGAGGAAAAACTGTTTTTT; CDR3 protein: CASSQENEGEEKLFF
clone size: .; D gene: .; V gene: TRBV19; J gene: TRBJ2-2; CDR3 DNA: TGTGCCAGTCGACCCCAGGGCTTACTCGAGCTGTTTTTT; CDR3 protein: CASRPQGLLELFF
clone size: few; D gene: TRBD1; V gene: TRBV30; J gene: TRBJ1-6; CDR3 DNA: TGTGCCTGGATGGACAGGGGAAATTCACCCCTCCACTTT; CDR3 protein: CAWMDRGNSPLHF
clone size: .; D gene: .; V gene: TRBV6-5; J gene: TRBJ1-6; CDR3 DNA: TGTGCCAGCAGTTCCCACATCTATTCACCCCTCCACTTT; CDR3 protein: CASSSHIYSPLHF
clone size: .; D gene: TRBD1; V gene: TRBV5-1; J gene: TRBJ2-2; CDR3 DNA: TGCGCCAGCAGCGGACAGGGTTTCCCCGGGGAGCTGTTTTTT; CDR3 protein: CASSGQGFPGELFF
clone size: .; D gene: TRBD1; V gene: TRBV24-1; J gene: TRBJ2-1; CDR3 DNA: TGTGCCACCAGTGATGCCCCGGGACAGGTGCAAAATGAGCAGTTCTTC; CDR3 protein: CATSDAPGQVQNEQFF
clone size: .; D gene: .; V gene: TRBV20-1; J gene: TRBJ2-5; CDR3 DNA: TGCAGTGCTAGAGTAAAAGAGACCCAGTACTTC; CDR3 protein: CSARVKETQYF
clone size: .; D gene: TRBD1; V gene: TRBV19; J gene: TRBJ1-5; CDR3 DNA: TGTGCCAGTAGTTTCCAGGGGGCGCGATTCGGTCAGCCCCAGCATTTT; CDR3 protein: CASSFQGARFGQPQHF
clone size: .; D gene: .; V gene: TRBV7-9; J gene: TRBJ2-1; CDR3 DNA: TGTGCCAGCAGCTTAGCACGCGGGGAAGTGCAGTTCTTC; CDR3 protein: CASSLARGEVQFF
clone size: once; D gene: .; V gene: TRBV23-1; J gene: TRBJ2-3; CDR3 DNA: TGCGCCAGCAGTCTCAACGACAGGTACACAGATACGCAGTATTTT; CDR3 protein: CASSLNDRYTDTQYF
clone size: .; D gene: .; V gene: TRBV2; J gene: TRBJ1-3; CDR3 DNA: TGTGCCAGCAGTGGGACAAACTCTGGAAACACCATATATTTT; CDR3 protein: CASSGTNSGNTIYF
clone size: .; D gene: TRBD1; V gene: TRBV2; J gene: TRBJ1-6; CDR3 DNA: TGTGCCAGACAAGCCGGGACAGGGAATAGTTCACCCCTCCACTTT; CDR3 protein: CARQAGTGNSSPLHF
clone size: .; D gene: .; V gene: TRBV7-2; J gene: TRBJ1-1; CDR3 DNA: TGTGCCAGCAGCTACCCTTATGGTGGACTCTTCTTT; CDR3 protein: CASSYPYGGLFF
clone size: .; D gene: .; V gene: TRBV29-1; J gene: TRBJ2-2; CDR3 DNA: TGCAGCGTCGCCGGGACACGGAACACCGGGGAGCTGTTTTTT; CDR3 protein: CSVAGTRNTGELFF
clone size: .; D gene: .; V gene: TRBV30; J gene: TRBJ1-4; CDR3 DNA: TGTGCCTGGAGTGTTGGACAGCCTAATGAAAAACTGTTTTTT; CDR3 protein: CAWSVGQPNEKLFF